Ten or more counts support the clone carrying this TCR beta chain. What it recognizes is unknown. Unmatched junction bases numbered 4, after V lost 0 bases and J lost 4 bases. The CDR3 consists of 16 residues. The germline V gene encodes CDR1 LNHNV and CDR2 YYDKDF (reference sequence). The sample originates from a study of T-cell reconstitution after alpha-beta-depleted transplantation in children. The TCRbeta library was prepared with unique molecular identifiers. MiXCR was run by TCRdb on the PCR reads, yielding one entry per CDR3 protein. Among roughly 500,000 distinct CDR3 sequences listed, 8% to 11% were seen once. The study's findings and limits: Alpha-beta T cells present about two months after transplant were reported to originate from several hundred expanded graft clones. Newly produced T cells mostly provided counts and TCRbeta diversity after one year, as hyperexpanded clones declined. TCRbeta diversity was high at day 60 in some patients (a result of surviving recipient T cells and thymic progenitors).

The genes are TRBV15 and TRBJ2-2; 8 bases align to TRBD1. The clonotype was recovered from a child aged 2 to 10 with inherited bone marrow failure, due to receive a stem cell transplant. The sequences come from PBMCs, collected before TCRalphabeta/CD19-depleted stem cell transplant. The CDR3 is CATSRDPTGVTGELFF. DNA for the CDR3: TGTGCCACCAGCAGAGATCCGACAGGGGTCACCGGGGAGCTGTTTTTT.